This passage covers 13 T cell receptor beta chains from one sample sequenced in a study of blood T cell repertoires in COVID-19. Profiled with immunoSEQ multiplex PCR; TCRdb holds only in-frame clones, not every one. The sample includes around 130,000 clones, approximately 77% seen only once; the top ten take around a fifth. Sequenced material: peripheral blood. Every receptor here comes from a man older than 75 with acute or convalescent COVID-19.

This rearrangement joins TRBV6-5 to TRBJ1-5, with D uncertain. V lost 7 bases, J lost 6 bases, and 13 bases lay in between. The CDR3 spans 13 residues. Per germline, CDR1 MNHEY and CDR2 SVGAGI. The CDR3, as DNA: TGTGCCAGCATCGAGGAGTGGAGTCAGCCCCAGCATTTT. It yields the protein CASIEEWSQPQHF.

V gene TRBV2 combines with J gene TRBJ1-5, with D perhaps TRBD1 (6 bases). Germline CDR1 is SNHLY and CDR2 is FYNNEI. V lost 6 bases and J lost 9, with 9 bases in between. The CDR3 is 11 amino acids. The CDR3 protein is CASSRGGPQHF. CDR3 sequence (DNA): TGTGCCAGCAGCAGGGGTGGGCCCCAGCATTTT.

The gene calls are TRBV5-1 and TRBJ2-1, with 11 bases aligning to TRBD2. Germline CDR1 is SGHRS and CDR2 is YFSETQ. Trimming took 4 bases from V and 7 from J; bases not matched to a gene: 4. This CDR3 region has 14 residues. This CDR3 reads CASSKTSGSNEQFF. The CDR3 DNA sequence: TGCGCCAGCAGCAAAACTAGCGGGAGTAATGAGCAGTTCTTC.

The rearrangement joins TRBV30 to TRBJ1-2; D perhaps matches TRBD1 (5 bases). Trimming cost V 0 bases and J 2 bases, with 13 bases left between them. The germline CDR1 and CDR2 sequences are GTSNPN and SVGIG (reference sequence). The CDR3 consists of 15 residues. Written as DNA, the CDR3 is TGTGCCTGGAGTGTACCTAGGCGGGGGAACTATGGCTACACCTTC. This gives the protein CAWSVPRRGNYGYTF.

This chain links TRBV5-1 with TRBJ1-4; D is unclear. Trimming removed 0 bases from V and 0 bases from J, with 9 bases in between. Germline V gene data show CDR1 as SGHRS and CDR2 as YFSETQ. The CDR3 consists of 16 residues. CDR3 in amino acids: CASSLASGTTNEKLFF. CDR3 coding DNA: TGCGCCAGCAGCTTGGCTAGCGGGACAACTAATGAAAAACTGTTTTTT.

This clone was found once. This sequence joins TRBV2 and TRBJ1-5; TRBD1 aligns across 9 bases. The germline CDR1 and CDR2 sequences are SNHLY and FYNNEI. This CDR3 region has 14 residues. Trimming cost V 6 bases and J 2 bases; bases outside gene matches: 2. This CDR3 reads CASRGQGGNQPQHF. The DNA of the CDR3 is TGTGCCAGCAGGGGACAGGGCGGCAATCAGCCCCAGCATTTT.

This clone was picked up one time. V is TRBV6-5 and J is TRBJ1-2; TRBD1 matches 11 bases. The CDR3 is 13 residues long. From germline, CDR1 is MNHEY and CDR2 SVGAGI. The V gene end was trimmed by 6 bases and the J gene end by 7 bases; junction bases not matched to a gene: 4. The CDR3 bases are TGTGCCAGCAGCGGACAGGGGGCGGGTGGCTACACCTTC. Translating it yields CASSGQGAGGYTF.

The V gene is TRBV21-1, the J gene TRBJ1-6. TRBV21-1 is a pseudogene. This CDR3 is 10 amino acids long. The CDR3: CASSNYSLHF. The DNA of the CDR3 is TGTGCCAGCAGCAATTATAGTCTCCACTTT.

The chain has TRBV19 and TRBJ2-7; 9 bases fit TRBD1. The CDR3 runs to 15 residues. Germline V CDR1 and CDR2: LNHDA, SQIVND (reference sequence). V lost 5 bases and J lost 5; bases outside the gene matches: 10. The CDR3 region is CASSLTGTGFNEQYF. In nucleotides, the CDR3 is TGTGCCAGTAGTCTAACCGGGACAGGGTTCAACGAGCAGTACTTC. Using reference TRBV19 and TRBJ2-7 for the parts outside the CDR3, the full variable domain is DGGITQSPKYLFRKEGQNVTLSCEQNLNHDAMYWYRQDPGQGLRLIYYSQIVNDFQKGDIAEGYSVSREKKESFPLTVTSAQKNPTAFYLCASSLTGTGFNEQYFGPGTRLTVT.

The rearrangement uses TRBV4-3 and TRBJ1-5; TRBD1 might be the D (5 bases). The CDR3 length is 16 residues. The germline V and J ends were trimmed by 4 bases and 2 bases, with 15 bases remaining between them. In germline, CDR1 is LGHNA, CDR2 YSLEER. The CDR3 here is CASSPGRGKGNQPQHF. The CDR3 DNA sequence: TGCGCCAGCAGCCCGGGGAGGGGTAAAGGCAATCAGCCCCAGCATTTT.

The rearrangement links TRBV7-2 to TRBJ2-1, with 8 bases identical to TRBD1. V lost 3 bases and J lost 7; bases outside the gene matches: 8. The CDR3 loop spans 15 amino acids. CDR1 and CDR2 (germline): SGHTA, FQGNSA. This CDR3 is CASSFFGQGVNEQFF. The DNA of the CDR3 is TGTGCCAGCAGCTTTTTCGGACAGGGAGTAAATGAGCAGTTCTTC. The full variable domain, with the rest looked up from reference TRBV7-2 and TRBJ2-1, is GAGVSQSPSNKVTEKGKDVELRCDPISGHTALYWYRQSLGQGLEFLIYFQGNSAPDKSGLPSDRFSAERTGGSVSTLTIQRTQQEDSAVYLCASSFFGQGVNEQFFGPGTRLTVL.

The chain combines TRBV7-3 with TRBJ2-2; 8 bases are shared with TRBD2. This CDR3 region has 16 residues. The V and J ends lost 0 bases and 8 bases, in that order; junction bases with no gene match: 8. Germline V gene data show CDR1 as SGHTA and CDR2 as FQGTGA. CDR3: CASSLTARGGRGELFF. As DNA, the CDR3 is TGTGCCAGCAGCTTAACCGCCCGGGGGGGCCGAGGGGAGCTGTTTTTT.

The CDR3 DNA reads TGCGCCAGCAGGACGGACAGGGGCATTAGCGGGGGGGTCTACGAGCAGTACTTC. Translated: CASRTDRGISGGVYEQYF. The chain joins TRBV10-1 to TRBJ2-7; 11 positions match TRBD2. Germline values: CDR1 WNHNN, CDR2 SYGVQD (reference sequence). The trim removed 6 bases at V and 3 bases at J, leaving 16 bases unmatched. CDR3 length: 18 amino acids.